This TCR beta chain comes out of a study of tumor-infiltrating lymphocytes in glioblastoma multiforme. There are 14 residues in the CDR3. The germline gives CDR1 SNHLY, CDR2 FYNNEI. V lost 2 bases and J lost 0, with 7 bases in between. This clonotype has just one count. TCR beta libraries were built from RNA through three nested multiplex PCR rounds using modified ARM-PCR. TCRdb redid the calling of the multiplex PCR reads with MiXCR, one entry per CDR3 protein. The sample has 9,000 to 10,000 distinct CDR3 sequences, just over 65% seen once. The TCR originated in a male donor with glioblastoma. The V gene is TRBV2, the J gene TRBJ1-1, with no clear D. Sequenced: brain tumor tissue. The CDR3: CASSEHGMNTEAFF. The CDR3 nucleotides are TGTGCCAGCAGTGAACATGGAATGAACACTGAAGCTTTCTTT.